This record concerns one T cell receptor (beta chain) sequence. Its cognate antigen is unknown. Although they were nominally healthy when sampled, donors likely had unrecorded immune exposures. This entry comes from a study of cytomegalovirus exposure and HLA in healthy donors. PCR primers comprised 60 Vbeta and 13 Jbeta primers. Libraries were prepared by immunoSEQ multiplex PCR; TCRdb keeps only in-frame clonotypes and omits some of them. The sample contains over 75,000 clones, around three quarters of which appear only once. This CDR3 has 12 residues. V was cut by 1 base and J by 5 bases, with 6 bases left in between. The germline V gene encodes CDR1 SGHDT and CDR2 YYEEEE. Broader study findings: In a later analysis, approximately 15,000 TCR beta sequences were associated with HLA alleles at 0.05 false discovery rate.

This clonotype was obtained from a male donor in good health and CMV-seropositive. The V and J genes are TRBV5-6 and TRBJ1-1; no clear D gene. Sequenced sample: PBMCs. In DNA, the CDR3 is TGTGCCAGCAGCTTGACAGCTACTGAAGCTTTCTTT. This gives the protein CASSLTATEAFF.